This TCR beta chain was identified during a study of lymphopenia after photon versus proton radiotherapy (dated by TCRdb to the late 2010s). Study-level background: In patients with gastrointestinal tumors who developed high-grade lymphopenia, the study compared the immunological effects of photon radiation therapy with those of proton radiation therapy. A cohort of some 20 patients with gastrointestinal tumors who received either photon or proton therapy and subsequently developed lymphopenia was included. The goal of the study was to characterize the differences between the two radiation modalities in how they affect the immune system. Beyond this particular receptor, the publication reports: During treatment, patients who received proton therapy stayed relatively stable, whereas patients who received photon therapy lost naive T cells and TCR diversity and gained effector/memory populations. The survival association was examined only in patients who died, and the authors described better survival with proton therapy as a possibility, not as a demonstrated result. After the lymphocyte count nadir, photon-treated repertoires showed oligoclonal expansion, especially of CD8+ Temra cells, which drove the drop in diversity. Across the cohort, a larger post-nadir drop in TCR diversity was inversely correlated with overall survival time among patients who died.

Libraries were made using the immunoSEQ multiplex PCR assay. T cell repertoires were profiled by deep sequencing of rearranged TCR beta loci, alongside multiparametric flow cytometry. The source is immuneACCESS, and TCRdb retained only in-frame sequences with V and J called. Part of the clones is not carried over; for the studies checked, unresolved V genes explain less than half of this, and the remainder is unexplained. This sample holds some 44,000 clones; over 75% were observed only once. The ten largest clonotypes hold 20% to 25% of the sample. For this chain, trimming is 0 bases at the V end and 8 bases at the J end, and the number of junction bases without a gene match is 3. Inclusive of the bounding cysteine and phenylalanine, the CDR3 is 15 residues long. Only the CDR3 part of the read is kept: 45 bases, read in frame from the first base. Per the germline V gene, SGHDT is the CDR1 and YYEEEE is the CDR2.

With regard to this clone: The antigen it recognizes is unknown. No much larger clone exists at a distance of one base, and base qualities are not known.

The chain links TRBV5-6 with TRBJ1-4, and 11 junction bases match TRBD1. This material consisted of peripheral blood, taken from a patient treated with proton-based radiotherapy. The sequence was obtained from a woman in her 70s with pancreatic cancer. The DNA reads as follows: TGTGCCAGCAGCTTGGGACGGACAGGGGGCGAAAAACTGTTTTTT. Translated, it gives CASSLGRTGGEKLFF.